This T cell receptor (beta chain) was identified in a study of blood T cell repertoires in COVID-19. Study context: Samples came from the United States, Italy and Spain, spanning acute and convalescent COVID-19. In each case, the material was cDNA or gDNA derived from T cells, B-cell-depleted T cells, or PBMCs.

Categorization into cohorts depended on clinical history that participants reported. Germline CDR1 reads MNHEY; CDR2 reads SVGAGI. The V end was cut by 0 bases, the J end by 1 base, with 6 bases between. This CDR3 has 15 amino acids. TCRdb's table, derived via immunoSEQ multiplex PCR, lists solely in-frame clones and lacks some. The table lists about 240,000 clones, around 87% of them singletons. Sequenced material: PBMCs or T cells enriched from blood (not recorded which). The sequence came from a middle-aged woman with acute COVID-19. The gene calls are TRBV6-5 and TRBJ2-2, with D perhaps matching TRBD2 (6 bases). CDR3 sequence: CASSYSTRNTGELFF. As DNA, the CDR3 is TGTGCCAGCAGTTACTCGACTAGGAACACCGGGGAGCTGTTTTTT.